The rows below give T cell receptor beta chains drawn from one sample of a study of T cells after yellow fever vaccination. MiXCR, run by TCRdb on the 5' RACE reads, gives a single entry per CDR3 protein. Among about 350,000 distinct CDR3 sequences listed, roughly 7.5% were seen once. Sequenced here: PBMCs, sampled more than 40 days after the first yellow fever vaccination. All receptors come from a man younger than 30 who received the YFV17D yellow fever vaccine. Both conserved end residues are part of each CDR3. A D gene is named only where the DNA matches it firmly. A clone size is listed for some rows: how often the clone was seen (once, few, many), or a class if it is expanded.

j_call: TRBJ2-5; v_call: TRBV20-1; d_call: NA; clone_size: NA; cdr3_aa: CSARDEVETQYF; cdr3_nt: TGCAGTGCTAGAGATGAAGTAGAGACCCAGTACTTC
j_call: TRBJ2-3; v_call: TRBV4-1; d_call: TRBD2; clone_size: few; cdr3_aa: CASSQDTSGGSTDTQYF; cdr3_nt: TGCGCCAGCAGCCAAGATACTAGCGGGGGGAGCACAGATACGCAGTATTTT
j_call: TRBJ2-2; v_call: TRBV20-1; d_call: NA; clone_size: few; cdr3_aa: CSASKVGANTGELFF; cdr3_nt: TGCAGTGCTAGTAAGGTGGGGGCCAACACCGGGGAGCTGTTTTTT
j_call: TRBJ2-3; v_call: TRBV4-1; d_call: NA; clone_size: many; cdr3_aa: CASSLHQGPGTDTQYF; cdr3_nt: TGCGCCAGCAGCCTGCATCAGGGGCCTGGCACAGATACGCAGTATTTT
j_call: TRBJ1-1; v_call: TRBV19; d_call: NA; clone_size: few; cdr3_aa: CASSIGSQNTEAFF; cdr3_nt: TGTGCCAGTAGTATAGGAAGTCAAAACACTGAAGCTTTCTTT
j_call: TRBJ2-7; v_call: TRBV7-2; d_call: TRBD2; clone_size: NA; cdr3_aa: CASSLVAGAAYEQYF; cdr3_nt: TGTGCCAGCAGCTTAGTAGCGGGGGCCGCCTACGAGCAGTACTTC
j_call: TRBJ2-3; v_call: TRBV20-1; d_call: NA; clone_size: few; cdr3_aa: CSASGTERTDTQYF; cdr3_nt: TGCAGTGCTAGCGGGACTGAGAGGACAGATACGCAGTATTTT
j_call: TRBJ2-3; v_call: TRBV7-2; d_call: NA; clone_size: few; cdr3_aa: CASSGGTVSTDTQYF; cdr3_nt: TGTGCCAGCAGCGGAGGGACAGTTAGCACAGATACGCAGTATTTT
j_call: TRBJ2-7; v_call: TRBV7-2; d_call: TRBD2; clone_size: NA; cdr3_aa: CASSSGGLAGGHEQYF; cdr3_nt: TGTGCCAGCAGCTCCGGCGGACTAGCGGGGGGTCACGAGCAGTACTTC
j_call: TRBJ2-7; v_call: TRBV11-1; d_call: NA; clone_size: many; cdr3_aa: CASKPRGRESYEQYF; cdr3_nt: TGTGCCAGCAAACCTCGGGGCAGGGAATCCTACGAGCAGTACTTC
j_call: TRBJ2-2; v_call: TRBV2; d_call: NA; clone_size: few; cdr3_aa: CASKSESANTGELFF; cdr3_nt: TGTGCCAGCAAAAGCGAGTCCGCGAACACCGGGGAGCTGTTTTTT
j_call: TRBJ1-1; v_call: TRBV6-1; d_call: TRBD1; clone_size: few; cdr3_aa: CASRSTGDTEAFF; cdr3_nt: TGTGCCAGCAGATCCACAGGGGACACTGAAGCTTTCTTT
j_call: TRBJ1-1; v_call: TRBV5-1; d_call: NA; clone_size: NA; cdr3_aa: CASSPAWMNTEAFF; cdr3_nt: TGCGCCAGCAGCCCTGCCTGGATGAACACTGAAGCTTTCTTT
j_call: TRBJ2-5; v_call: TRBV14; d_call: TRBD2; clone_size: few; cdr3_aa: CASSQSGGGAGRTQYF; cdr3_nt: TGTGCCAGCAGCCAATCAGGCGGGGGAGCCGGGCGGACCCAGTACTTC
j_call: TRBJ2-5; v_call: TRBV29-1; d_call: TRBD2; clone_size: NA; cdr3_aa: CSVIAGGETQYF; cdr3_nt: TGCAGCGTCATAGCGGGGGGTGAGACCCAGTACTTC
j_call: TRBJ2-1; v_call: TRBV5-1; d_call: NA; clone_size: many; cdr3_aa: CASSFGLAPGSTYLNNEQFF; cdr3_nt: TGCGCCAGCAGCTTCGGTTTAGCCCCGGGATCCACATATTTAAACAATGAGCAGTTCTTC
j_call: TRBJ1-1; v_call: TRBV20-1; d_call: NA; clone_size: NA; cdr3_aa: CSASKPGRGTEAFF; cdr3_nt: TGCAGTGCTAGTAAGCCGGGGAGGGGCACTGAAGCTTTCTTT
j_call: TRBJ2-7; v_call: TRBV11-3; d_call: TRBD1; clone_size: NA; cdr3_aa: CASSQSGTGDYEQYF; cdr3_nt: TGTGCCAGCAGCCAATCCGGGACAGGGGACTACGAGCAGTACTTC
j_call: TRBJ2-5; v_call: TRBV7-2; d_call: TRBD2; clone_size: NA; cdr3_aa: CASSLVAGGQETQYF; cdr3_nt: TGTGCCAGCAGCTTAGTAGCGGGGGGGCAAGAGACCCAGTACTTC
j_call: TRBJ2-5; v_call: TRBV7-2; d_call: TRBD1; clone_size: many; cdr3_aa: CASSSPDRAQETQYF; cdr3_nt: TGTGCCAGCAGCTCCCCAGACAGGGCTCAAGAGACCCAGTACTTC
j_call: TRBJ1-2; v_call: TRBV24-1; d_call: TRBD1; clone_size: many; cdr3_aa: CATSDRDRAYGYTF; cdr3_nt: TGTGCCACCAGTGATCGGGACAGGGCCTATGGCTACACCTTC
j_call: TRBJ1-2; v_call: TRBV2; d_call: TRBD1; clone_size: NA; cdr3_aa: CASPSGKGAANYGYTF; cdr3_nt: TGTGCCAGCCCCTCGGGAAAGGGGGCTGCTAACTATGGCTACACCTTC
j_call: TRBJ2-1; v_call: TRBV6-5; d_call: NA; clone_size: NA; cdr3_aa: CASSYSRDEQFF; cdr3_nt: TGTGCCAGCAGTTATAGCAGGGATGAGCAGTTCTTC
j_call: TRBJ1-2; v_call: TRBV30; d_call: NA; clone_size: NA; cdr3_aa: CAWSSSYGYTF; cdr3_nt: TGTGCCTGGAGTAGTAGCTATGGCTACACCTTC
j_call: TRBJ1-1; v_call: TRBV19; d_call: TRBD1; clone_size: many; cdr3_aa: CASSGGWNTEAFF; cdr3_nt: TGTGCCAGTTCAGGGGGGTGGAACACTGAAGCTTTCTTT
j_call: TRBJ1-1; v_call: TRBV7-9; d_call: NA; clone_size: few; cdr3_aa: CASSPSGNTEAFF; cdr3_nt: TGTGCCAGCAGCCCCTCCGGGAACACTGAAGCTTTCTTT
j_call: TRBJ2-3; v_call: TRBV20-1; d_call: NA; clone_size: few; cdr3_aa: CSARGYEVADTQYF; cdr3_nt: TGCAGTGCTAGAGGCTACGAAGTGGCAGATACGCAGTATTTT
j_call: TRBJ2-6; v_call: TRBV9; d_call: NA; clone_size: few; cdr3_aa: CASSVGGTGANVLTF; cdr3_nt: TGTGCCAGCAGCGTAGGGGGAACTGGGGCCAACGTCCTGACTTTC
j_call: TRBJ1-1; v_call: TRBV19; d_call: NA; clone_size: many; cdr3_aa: CASSNTGGRTEAFF; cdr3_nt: TGTGCCAGTAGTAACACCGGCGGTCGGACTGAAGCTTTCTTT
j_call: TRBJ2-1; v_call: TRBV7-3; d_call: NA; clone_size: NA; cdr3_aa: CASSPLPGYNEQFF; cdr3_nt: TGTGCCAGCAGCCCACTCCCAGGGTACAATGAGCAGTTCTTC
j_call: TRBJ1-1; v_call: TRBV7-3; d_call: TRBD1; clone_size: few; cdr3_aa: CASSLQGEGAEAFF; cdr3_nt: TGTGCCAGCAGCTTACAGGGGGAGGGAGCTGAAGCTTTCTTT
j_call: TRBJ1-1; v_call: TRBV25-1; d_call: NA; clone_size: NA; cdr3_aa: CASSDYRESTEAFF; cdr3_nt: TGTGCCAGCAGTGATTACAGGGAGAGCACTGAAGCTTTCTTT
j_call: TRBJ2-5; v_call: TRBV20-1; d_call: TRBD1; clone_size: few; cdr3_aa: CSAYRGGSETQYF; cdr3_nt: TGCAGTGCTTACAGGGGCGGAAGCGAGACCCAGTACTTC
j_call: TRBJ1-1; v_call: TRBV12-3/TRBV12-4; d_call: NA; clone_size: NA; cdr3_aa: CASSPTQSSTEAFF; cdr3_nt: TGTGCCAGCAGTCCTACACAGAGTTCTACTGAAGCTTTCTTT
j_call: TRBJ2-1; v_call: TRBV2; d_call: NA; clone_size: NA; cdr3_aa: CASSEYDEQFF; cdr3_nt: TGTGCCAGCAGTGAATACGATGAGCAGTTCTTC
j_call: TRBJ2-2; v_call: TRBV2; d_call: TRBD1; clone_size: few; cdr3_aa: CASSEGQGVGELFF; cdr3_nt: TGTGCCAGCAGTGAAGGACAGGGGGTAGGGGAGCTGTTTTTT
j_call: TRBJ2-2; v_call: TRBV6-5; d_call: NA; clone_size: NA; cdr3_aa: CASSYSRVTGELFF; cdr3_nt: TGTGCCAGCAGTTACTCGAGGGTAACCGGGGAGCTGTTTTTT
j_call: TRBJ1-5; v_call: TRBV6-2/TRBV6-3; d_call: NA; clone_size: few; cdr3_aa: CASGGGIAPQHF; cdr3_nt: TGTGCCAGCGGAGGGGGGATTGCGCCCCAGCATTTT
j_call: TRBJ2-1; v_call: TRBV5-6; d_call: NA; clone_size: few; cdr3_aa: CASSMGGKAYNEQFF; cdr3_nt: TGTGCCAGCAGCATGGGCGGGAAAGCCTACAATGAGCAGTTCTTC
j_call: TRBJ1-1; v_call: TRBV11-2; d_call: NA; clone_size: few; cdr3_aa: CASSFIWDTEAFF; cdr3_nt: TGTGCCAGCAGCTTTATCTGGGACACTGAAGCTTTCTTT
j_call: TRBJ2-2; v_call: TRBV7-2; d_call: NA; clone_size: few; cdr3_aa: CASSLNPRPNTGELFF; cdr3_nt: TGTGCCAGCAGCTTAAATCCGAGACCGAACACCGGGGAGCTGTTTTTT
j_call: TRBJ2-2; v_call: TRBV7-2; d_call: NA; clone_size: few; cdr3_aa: CASSLRTALTGELFF; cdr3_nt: TGTGCCAGCAGCTTAAGGACAGCCCTTACCGGGGAGCTGTTTTTT
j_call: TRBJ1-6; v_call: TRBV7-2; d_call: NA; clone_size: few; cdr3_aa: CASSPPDHQPLHF; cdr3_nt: TGTGCCAGCAGCCCCCCGGACCACCAGCCCCTCCACTTT
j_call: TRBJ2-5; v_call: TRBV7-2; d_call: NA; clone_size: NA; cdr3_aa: CASSSSGRETQYF; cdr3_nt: TGTGCCAGCAGCTCCAGCGGTCGAGAGACCCAGTACTTC
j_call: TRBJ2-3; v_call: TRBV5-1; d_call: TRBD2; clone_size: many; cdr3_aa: CASSSGGPDTQYF; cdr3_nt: TGCGCCAGCAGCTCGGGGGGGCCAGATACGCAGTATTTT
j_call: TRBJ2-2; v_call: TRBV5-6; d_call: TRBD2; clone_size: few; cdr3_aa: CASSPETSGGENTGELFF; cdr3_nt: TGTGCCAGCAGCCCGGAGACTAGCGGGGGGGAAAACACCGGGGAGCTGTTTTTT